A selection of T cell receptor beta chains follows, all from one sample in a study of T cells expressing NK-cell markers. Reprocessing the 5' RACE reads, TCRdb reports a single entry for every CDR3 protein and omits DNA. The sample has over 100,000 distinct CDR3 sequences; the top ten hold roughly 20%. Sequencing used blood T cells: a sorted CD56 or NKG2C T cell subset, CD4+ or CD8+ T cells, or bulk PBMC T cells (not recorded which). The receptors here all came from a woman aged 18-70 years in good health. The CDR3 runs from the conserved cysteine through the conserved F or W. Fields, in order: J gene, V gene, CDR3 protein.

>TRBJ2-1|TRBV6-2/TRBV6-3
CASSYLRETVRNEQFF
>TRBJ2-3|TRBV13
CASSPGTSGSPPDTQYF
>TRBJ2-1|TRBV12-3/TRBV12-4
CASSLGTTRNEQFF
>TRBJ1-1|TRBV6-2/TRBV6-3
CASSSTEMNTEAFF
>TRBJ2-3|TRBV19
CASSNRDPRLNTQYF
>TRBJ2-1|TRBV12-3/TRBV12-4
CASRGLTNEQFF
>TRBJ1-2|TRBV30
CAWSKRSYGYTF
>TRBJ2-1|TRBV20-1
CSARVGGPYNEQFF
>TRBJ1-1|TRBV29-1
CSVEEGTNTEAFF
>TRBJ2-5|TRBV6-2/TRBV6-3
CASSYSLGQGTETQYF
>TRBJ1-5|TRBV7-6
CASSPRGGDQPQHF
>TRBJ2-7|TRBV29-1
CSGRTGDSYEQYF
>TRBJ1-5|TRBV25-1
CASSGDRVGQPQHF
>TRBJ2-2|TRBV24-1
CATSVKIVTDGNTGELFF
>TRBJ2-1|TRBV24-1
CATSDLPGSGDDNEQFF
>TRBJ2-5|TRBV7-2
CATPGGCETQYF
>TRBJ2-7|TRBV30
CAWSVWPSGRYKQYF
>TRBJ2-1|TRBV29-1
CSAGAPYNEQFF
>TRBJ1-5|TRBV29-1
CSVEDGGGQPQHF
>TRBJ1-5|TRBV20-1
CSATDRVKGNQPQHF
>TRBJ2-1|TRBV7-9
CASSLAGSTNEQFF
>TRBJ2-7|TRBV5-1
CASSTGTGLSSYEQYF